This entry lists 10 T cell receptor beta chains sequenced from one sample in a study of shared clonotypes between healthy human individuals. Method: immunoSEQ multiplex PCR; TCRdb's copy keeps in-frame clones and lacks some. Here the sample spans a few hundred thousand clones, 97% being singletons. Sequenced input: naive CD4+ T cells sorted from blood. The sample's subset: CD45RA+ positively selected. The source is a woman in her 30s in good health.

The chain couples TRBV19 to TRBJ1-5; 7 bases fit TRBD1. The V and J ends lost 10 bases and 3 bases, in that order; junction bases with no gene match: 9. This CDR3 contains 14 residues. In germline, CDR1 is LNHDA, CDR2 SQIVND (reference sequence). CDR3 nucleotide sequence: TGTGCCACAAAAACAGGGGTGTACAATCAGCCCCAGCATTTT. Its translation: CATKTGVYNQPQHF. The full variable domain, with the rest looked up from reference TRBV19 and TRBJ1-5, is DGGITQSPKYLFRKEGQNVTLSCEQNLNHDAMYWYRQDPGQGLRLIYYSQIVNDFQKGDIAEGYSVSREKKESFPLTVTSAQKNPTAFYLCATKTGVYNQPQHFGDGTRLSIL.

The DNA for the CDR3 is TGCGCCAGCAGCTGGGGTACTAGCGGCGAGGAGACCCAGTACTTC. Amino acids: CASSWGTSGEETQYF. V usage is TRBV10-1 and J usage is TRBJ2-5, with 8 bases identical to TRBD2. V gave up 6 bases and J gave up 5 bases; unmatched junction bases: 11. The CDR3 is 15 amino acids. CDR1 is WNHNN and CDR2 is SYGVQD in the germline V gene (reference sequence).

V gene TRBV11-3 combines with J gene TRBJ1-5, with TRBD1 as a possible D gene (5 bases). The V end lost 3 bases, the J end lost 6 bases, and 15 bases lay between the germline ends. The CDR3 contains 15 residues. Germline loops: CDR1 SGHNT, CDR2 YENEEA. The CDR3 sequence: CASSLQVGVGQPQHF. The CDR3 DNA sequence: TGTGCCAGCAGCTTGCAAGTGGGGGTGGGTCAGCCCCAGCATTTT.

This clone was found once. The chain uses TRBV19 and TRBJ1-2; D may be TRBD1 (6 bases). CDR3 size: 13 residues. CDR1 is LNHDA, CDR2 SQIVND, per germline (reference sequence). Trimming took off 7 bases at V and 7 bases at J, with 16 bases between the two ends. The DNA of the CDR3 is TGTGCCAGTAACCAAGCAGGGGAGACTGGCTACACCTTC. Its translation: CASNQAGETGYTF.

The chain joins TRBV28 to TRBJ2-1, with D perhaps matching TRBD2 (6 bases). The CDR3 has 14 amino acids. Germline CDR1 MDHEN, CDR2 SYDVKM. The ends were cut back, 5 bases at V and 10 bases at J, with 18 bases in the middle. As DNA, the CDR3 is TGTGCCAGCAGTCCCGGGACTCTGATGAGGGAGCAGTTCTTC. This codes for CASSPGTLMREQFF.

Turning to this clone: Other DNA sequences in the same sample also yield this CDR3. The chain uses TRBV18 and TRBJ2-2; D remains ambiguous. V was trimmed by 3 bases and J by 0 bases, leaving 5 bases between them. CDR3 length: 14 amino acids. Germline V gene data show CDR1 as KGHSH and CDR2 as LQKENI. As DNA, the CDR3 is TGTGCCAGCTCACCGGGCGCGAACACCGGGGAGCTGTTTTTT. Residues: CASSPGANTGELFF.

The chain recombines TRBV27 with TRBJ2-3; TRBD2 aligns across 10 bases. The CDR3 consists of 15 residues. Trimming cost V 4 bases and J 6 bases; bases outside gene matches: 7. CDR1 is MNHEY and CDR2 is SMNVEV in the germline V gene (reference sequence). The CDR3 spells CASSSPSGGVDTQYF. In DNA form, the CDR3 reads TGTGCCAGCAGTTCCCCCAGCGGGGGGGTGGATACGCAGTATTTT.

V usage is TRBV5-1 and J usage is TRBJ2-7, with a tentative D call TRBD1 (5 bases). Trimming took 0 bases from V and 4 from J, leaving 20 bases between them. Germline V gives CDR1 SGHRS, CDR2 YFSETQ. CDR3 size: 17 residues. The CDR3 sequence is CASSLVAGNALGYEQYF. CDR3 bases: TGCGCCAGCAGCTTGGTGGCAGGGAATGCATTGGGATACGAGCAGTACTTC.

The chain employs TRBV10-1 and TRBJ2-2; 7 bases line up with TRBD2. The trim removed 2 bases at V and 7 bases at J, leaving 13 bases unmatched. The CDR3 length is 17 residues. Germline loops: CDR1 WNHNN, CDR2 SYGVQD (reference sequence). DNA for the CDR3: TGCGCCAGCAGTGAGGCTAGCGGCTCAATGAATCGCGGGGAGCTGTTTTTT. Encoded protein: CASSEASGSMNRGELFF.

The chain links TRBV6-5 to TRBJ1-2; D not resolved. CDR3 length equals 14 residues. Trimming left V 6 bases short and J 4 bases short, with 15 bases between. Germline V gene lookup returns CDR1 MNHEY and CDR2 SVGAGI. CDR3 in DNA: TGTGCCAGCAGACCCCTCGACGGAGGCTATGGCTACACCTTC. Its translation: CASRPLDGGYGYTF.